The sequence of this T cell receptor (beta chain) was determined in a study of blood T cell repertoires in COVID-19 (dated by TCRdb to 2020 to 2021). Regarding the complete study: The collaborator samples originated in the United States, Italy and Spain and spanned the acute and convalescent phases of COVID-19. The repertoires were made available in a free public database intended to serve as a resource for research on the immune response to SARS-CoV-2. Nearly every sample came with metadata listing a de-identified subject ID, COVID-19 status, age in years and sex. HLA class I and class II types, where available, came from metadata supplied by the sample provider rather than from assay-based typing. The dataset comprised deeply sampled blood TCRbeta repertoires from subjects exposed to, actively infected with, or recovered from COVID-19. Samples came from the ongoing ImmuneRACE study (first 160 participants) plus 1,254 subjects from 6 global collaborators. The material from the prospective study consisted of cDNA or gDNA derived from T cells, B-cell-depleted T cells, or PBMCs. General findings and caveats noted by the study authors: The amount of clinical and demographic metadata varied by source and participant and was provided uncurated.

Whole blood was collected in K2EDTA tubes by collaborating institutions according to the institutions' own protocols. Collaborator samples were shipped for TCRbeta analysis as frozen whole blood, isolated PBMCs, or DNA extracted from either sample type. The immunoSEQ Assay, a bias-controlled multiplex PCR, was used to amplify TCRbeta CDR3 regions from genomic DNA. The study's processing was this. The number of nucleated cells in each sample was estimated by amplification of reference gene primers within the assay. Sequence reads were collapsed and filtered to measure the absolute abundance of every unique TCRbeta CDR3 rearrangement. For each sample, productive Simpson clonality was calculated by taking the square root of Simpson's diversity index across productive rearrangements. This is the immuneACCESS table as TCRdb keeps it, with only in-frame sequences that have V and J called. A part of the clones is gone; compared with another copy, unresolved V genes explain less than half, and the rest is unexplained. D and trimming were read from the DNA, whereas the V and J calls and clone size are those reported in that table. In this sample the table shows over 65,000 clones, 85% of which occur a single time. The ten largest make up 15% to 20% of the sample.

V lost 3 bases and J lost 0 bases; the stretch between them is 9 bases long. Its CDR3 holds 15 amino acids, cysteine through phenylalanine. Here the CDR3 DNA is all that survives: 45 bases in frame from base 1. The CDR1 and CDR2 encoded by the germline V gene are SNHLY and FYNNEI. As concerns this clone: Its antigen is still unknown. Base qualities are not provided; no much larger clone lies one nucleotide away.

The clonotype originates from a man of 80 years or more with active or convalescent COVID-19. Specimen: peripheral blood. In this chain, TRBV2 is recombined with TRBJ1-3; no D segment can be confidently identified. The bases are TGTGCCAGCAGTGAGTTCCCGGTCTCTGGAAACACCATATATTTT. It translates to CASSEFPVSGNTIYF.